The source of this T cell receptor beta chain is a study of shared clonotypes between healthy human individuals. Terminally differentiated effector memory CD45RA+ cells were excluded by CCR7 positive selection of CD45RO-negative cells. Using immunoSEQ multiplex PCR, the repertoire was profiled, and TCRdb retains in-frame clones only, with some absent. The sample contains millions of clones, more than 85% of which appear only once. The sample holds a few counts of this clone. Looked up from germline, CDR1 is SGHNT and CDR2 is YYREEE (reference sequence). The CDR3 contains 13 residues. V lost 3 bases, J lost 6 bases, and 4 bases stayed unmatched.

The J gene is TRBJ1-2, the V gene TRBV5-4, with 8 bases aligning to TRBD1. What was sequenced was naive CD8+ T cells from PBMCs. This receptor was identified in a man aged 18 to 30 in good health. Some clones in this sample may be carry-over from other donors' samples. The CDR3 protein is CASSSTGANGYTF. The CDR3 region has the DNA TGTGCCAGCAGCTCGACAGGGGCCAATGGCTACACCTTC.